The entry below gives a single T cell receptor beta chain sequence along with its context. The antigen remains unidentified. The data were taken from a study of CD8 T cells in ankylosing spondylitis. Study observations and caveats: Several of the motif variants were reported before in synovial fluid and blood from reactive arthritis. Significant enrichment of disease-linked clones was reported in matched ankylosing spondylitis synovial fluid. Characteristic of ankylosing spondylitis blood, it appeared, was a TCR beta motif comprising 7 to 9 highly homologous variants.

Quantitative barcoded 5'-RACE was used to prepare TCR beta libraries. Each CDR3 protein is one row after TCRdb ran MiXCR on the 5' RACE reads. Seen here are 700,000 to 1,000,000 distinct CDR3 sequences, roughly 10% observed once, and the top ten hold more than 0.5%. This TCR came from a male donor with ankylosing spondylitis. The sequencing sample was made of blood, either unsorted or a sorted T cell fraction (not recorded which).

The CDR3 reads CASSRDSQRADTQYF. The CDR3 DNA is TGTGCCAGCAGCAGGGACTCCCAGCGCGCAGATACGCAGTATTTT. V and J are TRBV7-2 and TRBJ2-3, with D possibly matching TRBD2 (6 bases). The V and J ends lost 5 bases and 4 bases respectively, with 16 bases between them. The CDR3 totals 15 residues. Germline assignment: CDR1 SGHTA and CDR2 FQGNSA.